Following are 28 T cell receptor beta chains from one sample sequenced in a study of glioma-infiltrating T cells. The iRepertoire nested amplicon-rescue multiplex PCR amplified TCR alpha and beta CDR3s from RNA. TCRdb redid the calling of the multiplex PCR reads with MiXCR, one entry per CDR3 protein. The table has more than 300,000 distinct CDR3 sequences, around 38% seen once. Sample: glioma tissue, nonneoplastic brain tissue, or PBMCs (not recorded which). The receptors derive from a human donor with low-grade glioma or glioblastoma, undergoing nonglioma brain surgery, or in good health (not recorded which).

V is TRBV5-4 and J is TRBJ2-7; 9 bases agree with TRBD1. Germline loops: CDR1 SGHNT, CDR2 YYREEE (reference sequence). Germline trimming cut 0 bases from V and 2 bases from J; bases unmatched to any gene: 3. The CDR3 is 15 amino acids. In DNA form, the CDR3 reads TGTGCCAGCAGCTTGGCCGGGACAGGGACCTACGAGCAGTACTTC. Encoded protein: CASSLAGTGTYEQYF.

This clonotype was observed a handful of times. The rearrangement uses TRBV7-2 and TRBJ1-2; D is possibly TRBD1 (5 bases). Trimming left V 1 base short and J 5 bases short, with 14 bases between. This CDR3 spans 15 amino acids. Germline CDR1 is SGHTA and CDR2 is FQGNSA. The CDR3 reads CASSLGEGMGYGYTF. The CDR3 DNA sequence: TGTGCCAGCAGCTTAGGGGAGGGGATGGGGTATGGCTACACCTTC.

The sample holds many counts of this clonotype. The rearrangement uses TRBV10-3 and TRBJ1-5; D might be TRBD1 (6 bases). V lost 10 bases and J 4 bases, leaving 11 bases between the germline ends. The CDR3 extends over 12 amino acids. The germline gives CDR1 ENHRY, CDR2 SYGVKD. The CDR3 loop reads CATQGRNQPQHF. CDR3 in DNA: TGTGCCACCCAGGGGAGAAATCAGCCCCAGCATTTT.

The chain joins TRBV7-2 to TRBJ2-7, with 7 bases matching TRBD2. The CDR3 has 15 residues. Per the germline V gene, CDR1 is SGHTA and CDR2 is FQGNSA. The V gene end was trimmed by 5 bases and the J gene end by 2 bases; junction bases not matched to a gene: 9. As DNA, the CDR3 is TGTGCCAGCAGCCAGACGGGAGGCTTCCCCTACGAGCAGTACTTC. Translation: CASSQTGGFPYEQYF.

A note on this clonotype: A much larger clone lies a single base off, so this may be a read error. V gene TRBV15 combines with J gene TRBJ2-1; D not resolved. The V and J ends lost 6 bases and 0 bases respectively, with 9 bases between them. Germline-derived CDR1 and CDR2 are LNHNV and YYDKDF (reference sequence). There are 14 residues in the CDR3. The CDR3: CATRISISYNEQFF. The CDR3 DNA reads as TGTGCCACCAGGATTTCGATCTCCTACAATGAGCAGTTCTTC.

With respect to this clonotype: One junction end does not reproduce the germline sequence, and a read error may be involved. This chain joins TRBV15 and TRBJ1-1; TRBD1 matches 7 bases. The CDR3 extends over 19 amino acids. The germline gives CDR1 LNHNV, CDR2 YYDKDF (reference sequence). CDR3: CATIRDPLGAGTENTEAFF. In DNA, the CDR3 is TGTGCCACCATCAGAGATCCCCTCGGCGCCGGGACAGAAAACACTGAAGCTTTCTTT.

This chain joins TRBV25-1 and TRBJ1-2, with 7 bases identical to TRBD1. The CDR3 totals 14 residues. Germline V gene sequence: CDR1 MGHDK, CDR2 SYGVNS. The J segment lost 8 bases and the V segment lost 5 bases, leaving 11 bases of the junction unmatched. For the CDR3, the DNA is TGTGCCAGCAGTCCCTTCGACAGGGACGGAGGCTACACCTTC. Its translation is CASSPFDRDGGYTF.

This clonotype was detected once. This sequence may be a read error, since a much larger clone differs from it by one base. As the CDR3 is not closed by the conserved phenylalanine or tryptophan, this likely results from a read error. CDR3 coding DNA: TGTGCCAGCGAATCCAGACAGTACGAGCAGTACCTC. Translated, it gives CASESRQYEQYL. The chain uses TRBV6-5 and TRBJ2-7; TRBD1 is a possible D gene (5 bases). Trimming removed 8 bases at V and 4 bases at J, with 12 bases between. This CDR3 region has 12 residues. Germline assignment: CDR1 MNHEY and CDR2 SVGAGI.

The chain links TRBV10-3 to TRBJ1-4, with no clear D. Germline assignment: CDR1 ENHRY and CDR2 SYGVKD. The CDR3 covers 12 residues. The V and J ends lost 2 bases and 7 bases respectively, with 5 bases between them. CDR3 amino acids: CAISEEGEKLFF. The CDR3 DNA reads TGTGCCATCAGTGAGGAGGGTGAAAAACTGTTTTTT.

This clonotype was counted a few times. Here the CDR3 reads CASSEHRGTGANVLTF. The CDR3 region has the DNA TGTGCCAGCAGTGAACACAGGGGGACTGGGGCCAACGTCCTGACTTTC. This chain joins TRBV25-1 and TRBJ2-6, with TRBD1 identical over 8 bases. The CDR3 runs 16 residues. After removal of 2 bases from V and 2 bases from J, the junction contained 2 bases not matched to a gene. The germline V gene encodes CDR1 MGHDK and CDR2 SYGVNS. Variable domain in full (rest from reference TRBV25-1 and TRBJ2-6): EADIYQTPRYLVIGTGKKITLECSQTMGHDKMYWYQQDPGMELHLIHYSYGVNSTEKGDLSSESTVSRIRTEHFPLTLESARPSHTSQYLCASSEHRGTGANVLTFGAGSRLTVL.

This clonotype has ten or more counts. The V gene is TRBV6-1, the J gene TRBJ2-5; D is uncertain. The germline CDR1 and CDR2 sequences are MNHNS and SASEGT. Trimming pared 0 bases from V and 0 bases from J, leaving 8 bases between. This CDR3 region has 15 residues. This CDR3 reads CASSEAWGYQETQYF. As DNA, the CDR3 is TGTGCCAGCAGTGAAGCTTGGGGATACCAAGAGACCCAGTACTTC.

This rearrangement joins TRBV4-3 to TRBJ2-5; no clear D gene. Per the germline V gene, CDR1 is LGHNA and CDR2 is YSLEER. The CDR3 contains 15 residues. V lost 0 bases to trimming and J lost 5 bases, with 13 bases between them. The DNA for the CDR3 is TGCGCCAGCAGCCAAGATAGGAACAGTCAGGAGACCCAGTACTTC. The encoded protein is CASSQDRNSQETQYF.

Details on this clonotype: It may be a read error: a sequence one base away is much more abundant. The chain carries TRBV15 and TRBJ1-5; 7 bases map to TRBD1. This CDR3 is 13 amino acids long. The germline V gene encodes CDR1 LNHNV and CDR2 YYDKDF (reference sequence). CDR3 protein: CPTGQAPDQPQHF. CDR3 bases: TGTCCCACCGGACAGGCGCCGGATCAGCCCCAGCATTTT. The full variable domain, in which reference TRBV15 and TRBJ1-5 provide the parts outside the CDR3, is DAMVIQNPRYQVTQFGKPVTLSCSQTLNHNVMYWYQQKSSQAPKLLFHYYDKDFNNEADTPDNFQSRRPNTSFCFLDIRSPGLGDTAMYLCPTGQAPDQPQHFGDGTRLSIL.

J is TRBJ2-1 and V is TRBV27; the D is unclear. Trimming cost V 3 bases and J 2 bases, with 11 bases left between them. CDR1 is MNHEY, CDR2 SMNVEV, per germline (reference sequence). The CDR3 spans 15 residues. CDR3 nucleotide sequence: TGTGCCAGCAGTTTGGGCAAGGTGCCCTACAATGAGCAGTTCTTC. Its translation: CASSLGKVPYNEQFF.

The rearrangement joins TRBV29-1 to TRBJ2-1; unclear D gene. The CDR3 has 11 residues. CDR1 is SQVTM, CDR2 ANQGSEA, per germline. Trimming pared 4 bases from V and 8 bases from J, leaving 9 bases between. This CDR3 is CSVAYQDEQFF. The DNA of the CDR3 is TGCAGCGTTGCTTATCAGGATGAGCAGTTCTTC.

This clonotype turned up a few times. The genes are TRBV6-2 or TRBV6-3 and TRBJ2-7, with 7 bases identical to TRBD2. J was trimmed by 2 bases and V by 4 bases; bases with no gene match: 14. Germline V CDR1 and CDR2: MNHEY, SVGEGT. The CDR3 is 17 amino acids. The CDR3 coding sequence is TGTGCCAGCAGTTTACCCGACGGGCTAGCGGAGACCTACGAGCAGTACTTC. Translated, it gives CASSLPDGLAETYEQYF.

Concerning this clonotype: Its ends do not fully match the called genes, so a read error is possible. CDR3 sequence (DNA): TGTGCCAGCAGGGCTACGGGGAGATACGAGCAGCACTTC. This gives the protein CASRATGRYEQHF. This chain uses TRBV27 with TRBJ2-7; D may be TRBD2 (5 bases). This CDR3 contains 13 residues. Germline-derived CDR1 and CDR2 are MNHEY and SMNVEV (reference sequence).

Here the CDR3 DNA reads TGTGCCAGCAGCCAAGTGTCTTATGCTAGCGGGAGTTACGAGCAGTACTTC. It is translated as CASSQVSYASGSYEQYF. This sequence joins TRBV4-2 and TRBJ2-7; 10 bases match TRBD2. CDR3 length equals 17 residues. Looked up from germline, CDR1 is LGHNA and CDR2 is YNFKEQ. V lost 1 base, J lost 4 bases, and 10 bases stayed unmatched.

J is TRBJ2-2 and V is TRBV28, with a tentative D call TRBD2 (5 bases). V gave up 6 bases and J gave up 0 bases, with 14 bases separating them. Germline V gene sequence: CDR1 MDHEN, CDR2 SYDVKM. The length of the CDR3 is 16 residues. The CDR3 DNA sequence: TGTGCCAGCAGCCTCTGGACTCCCGCGAACACCGGGGAGCTGTTTTTT. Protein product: CASSLWTPANTGELFF.

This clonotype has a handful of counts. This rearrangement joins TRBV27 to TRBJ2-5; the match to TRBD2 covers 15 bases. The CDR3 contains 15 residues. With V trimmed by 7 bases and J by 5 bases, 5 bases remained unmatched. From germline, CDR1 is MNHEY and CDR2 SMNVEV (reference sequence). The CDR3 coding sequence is TGTGCCAGCACCCGGACTAGCGGGAGGGGTGAGACCCAGTACTTC. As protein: CASTRTSGRGETQYF.

The CDR3 protein is CASSPSGDPSYEQYF. CDR3 nucleotides: TGCGCCAGCAGCCCGAGCGGAGACCCCTCCTACGAGCAGTACTTC. The chain uses TRBV4-1 and TRBJ2-7; D may be TRBD2 (5 bases). With 4 bases removed from V and 0 bases from J, the gap between germline ends came to 13 bases. Per germline, CDR1 MGHRA and CDR2 YSYEKL. The CDR3 is made up of 15 amino acids.

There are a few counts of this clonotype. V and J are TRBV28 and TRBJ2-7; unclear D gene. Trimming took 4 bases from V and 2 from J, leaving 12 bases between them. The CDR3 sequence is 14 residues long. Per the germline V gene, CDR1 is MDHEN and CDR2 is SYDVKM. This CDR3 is CASSSFGRAYEQYF. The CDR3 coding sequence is TGTGCCAGCAGTTCTTTCGGACGAGCCTACGAGCAGTACTTC.

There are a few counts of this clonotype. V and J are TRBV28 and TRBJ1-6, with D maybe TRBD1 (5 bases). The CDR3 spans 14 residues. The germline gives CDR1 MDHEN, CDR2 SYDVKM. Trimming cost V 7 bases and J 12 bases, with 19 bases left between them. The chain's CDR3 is CASTSDGGWVPLHF. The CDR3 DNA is TGTGCCAGCACCTCGGACGGGGGTTGGGTACCCCTCCACTTT.

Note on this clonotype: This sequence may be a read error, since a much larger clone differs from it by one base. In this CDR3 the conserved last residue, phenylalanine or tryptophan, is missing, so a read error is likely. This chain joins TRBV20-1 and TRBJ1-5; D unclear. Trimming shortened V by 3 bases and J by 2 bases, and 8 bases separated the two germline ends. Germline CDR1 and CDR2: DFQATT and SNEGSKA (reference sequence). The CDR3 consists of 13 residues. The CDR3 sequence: CSASQDGNQPQHL. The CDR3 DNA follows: TGCAGTGCTAGTCAGGATGGCAATCAGCCCCAGCATCTT.

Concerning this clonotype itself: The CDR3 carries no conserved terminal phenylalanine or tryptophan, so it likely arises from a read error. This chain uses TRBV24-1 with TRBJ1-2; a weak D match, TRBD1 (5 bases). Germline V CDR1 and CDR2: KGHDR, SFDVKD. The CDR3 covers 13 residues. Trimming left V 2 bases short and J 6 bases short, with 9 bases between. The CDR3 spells CATSDSGQNGYTS. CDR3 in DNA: TGTGCCACCAGTGATTCCGGACAAAATGGCTACACCTCC.

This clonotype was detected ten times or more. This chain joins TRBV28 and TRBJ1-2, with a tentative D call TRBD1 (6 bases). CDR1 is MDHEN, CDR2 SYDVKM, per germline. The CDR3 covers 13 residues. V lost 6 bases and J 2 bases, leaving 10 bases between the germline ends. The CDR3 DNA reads TGTGCCAGCAGCCGGGGGGGCAACTATGGCTACACCTTC. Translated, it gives CASSRGGNYGYTF.

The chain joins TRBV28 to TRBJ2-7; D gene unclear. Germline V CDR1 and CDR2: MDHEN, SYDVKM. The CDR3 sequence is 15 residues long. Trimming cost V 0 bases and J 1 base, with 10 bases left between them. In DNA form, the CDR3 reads TGTGCCAGCAGTTTATGGCAAGGAGCTTCCTACGAGCAGTACTTC. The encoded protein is CASSLWQGASYEQYF.

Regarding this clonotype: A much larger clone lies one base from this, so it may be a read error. CDR3 bases: TGTGCCAGCAAACCCATAGGGGCCAAAAACATTCGGTACTTC. This encodes CASKPIGAKNIRYF. The genes are TRBV27 and TRBJ2-4; tentative D call: TRBD1 (5 bases). CDR1 is MNHEY and CDR2 is SMNVEV in the germline V gene (reference sequence). CDR3 size: 14 residues.